Presented here are 5 T cell receptor beta chains from one specimen sequenced in a study of blood T cell repertoires in COVID-19. Data came from immunoSEQ multiplex PCR; TCRdb stores just in-frame clones and leaves some out. The data hold about 220,000 clones, with roughly 75% observed a single time. The material sequenced was peripheral blood. The source is a woman in her 70s with acute or convalescent COVID-19.

The CDR3 is CASSLYPGELFF. The DNA of the CDR3 is TGTGCCAGCAGCTTGTATCCCGGGGAGCTGTTTTTT. The chain is built from TRBV11-2 and TRBJ2-2, with D uncertain. Germline CDR1 is SGHAT and CDR2 is FQNNGV. Trimming removed 3 bases at V and 6 bases at J, with 5 bases between. This CDR3 has 12 amino acids.

This chain links TRBV19 with TRBJ1-4; D is ambiguous. V shed 8 bases and J shed 0 bases, with 10 bases lying between them. The CDR3 runs to 14 residues. Germline V gene sequence: CDR1 LNHDA, CDR2 SQIVND (reference sequence). Written as DNA, the CDR3 is TGTGCCAGTGGAGACCGTGCAACTAATGAAAAACTGTTTTTT. Its protein product is CASGDRATNEKLFF.

The V call is TRBV9, the J call TRBJ2-7, with 9 bases identical to TRBD2. Germline V lookup: CDR1 SGDLS, CDR2 YYNGEE. V shed 2 bases and J 3 bases; nucleotides not matched to a gene: 6. The CDR3 loop spans 15 amino acids. Written as DNA, the CDR3 is TGTGCCAGCAGCGTTGAAGCGGGGGGCATCTACGAGCAGTACTTC. Its translation is CASSVEAGGIYEQYF.

About this clone: The same CDR3 can be traced to other DNA sequences in this sample. This chain connects TRBV10-1 to TRBJ2-3, with TRBD2 as a possible D gene (5 bases). V dropped 0 bases and J dropped 5 bases, with 9 bases sitting between them. The germline V gene encodes CDR1 WNHNN and CDR2 SYGVQD (reference sequence). CDR3 length: 14 amino acids. The CDR3 region has the DNA TGCGCCAGCAGTGAGTCGGGAGAAGGAGATACGCAGTATTTT. Its protein product is CASSESGEGDTQYF.

The chain links TRBV6-5 to TRBJ2-7; D is undetermined. Germline CDR1 and CDR2: MNHEY and SVGAGI. This CDR3 spans 11 amino acids. Trimming took 6 bases from V and 5 from J, leaving 8 bases between them. In DNA, the CDR3 is TGTGCCAGCAGGCTATACGACGAGCAGTACTTC. Its translation: CASRLYDEQYF.